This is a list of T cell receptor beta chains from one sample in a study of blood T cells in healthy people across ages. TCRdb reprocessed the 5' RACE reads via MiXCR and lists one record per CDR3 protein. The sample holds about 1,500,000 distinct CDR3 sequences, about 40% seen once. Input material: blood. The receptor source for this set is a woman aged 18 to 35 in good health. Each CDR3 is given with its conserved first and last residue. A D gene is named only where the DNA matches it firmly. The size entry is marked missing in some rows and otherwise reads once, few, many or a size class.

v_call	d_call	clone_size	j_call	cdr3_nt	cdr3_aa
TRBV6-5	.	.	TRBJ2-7	TGTGCCAGCAGCCCCGGAAGCGCCTACGAGCAGTACTTC	CASSPGSAYEQYF
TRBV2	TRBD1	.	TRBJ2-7	TGTGCCAGCACCAAGGACAGGGGTGCCTACGAGCAGTACTTC	CASTKDRGAYEQYF
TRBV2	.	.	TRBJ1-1	TGCGCCAGCAGTGAGGAGGGTGGGGGGACTGAAGCTTTCTTT	CASSEEGGGTEAFF
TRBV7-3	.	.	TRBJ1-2	TGTGCCAGCAGCCCCTCCGGGAGCGGCTATGGCTACACCTTC	CASSPSGSGYGYTF
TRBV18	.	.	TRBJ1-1	TGTGCCAGCTCACCACAACGGACAACGAACACTGAAGCTTTCTTT	CASSPQRTTNTEAFF
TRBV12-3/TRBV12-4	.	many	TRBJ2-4	TGTGCCAGCAGCTCAGCCAAAAACATTCAGTACTTC	CASSSAKNIQYF
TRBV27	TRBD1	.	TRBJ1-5	TGTGCCAGCAAACTATCTCGGACAGGGAGTCAGCCCCAGCATTTT	CASKLSRTGSQPQHF
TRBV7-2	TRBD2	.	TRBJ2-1	TGTGCCAGCGGCTTGCGTCTAGCGGGAGTGGGAGGCCATGAGCAGTTCTTC	CASGLRLAGVGGHEQFF
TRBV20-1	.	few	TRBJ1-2	TGCAGTGCTAGGATAATCACAGGGCCTAACTATGGCCACACCTTC	CSARIITGPNYGHTF
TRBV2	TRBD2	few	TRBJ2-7	TGTGCCAGCAGTCACACTAGCGGGAGTACTGGCGAGCAGTACTTC	CASSHTSGSTGEQYF
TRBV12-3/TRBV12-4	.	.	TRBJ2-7	TGTGCCAGCAGGCCACACGAATTAGCCGAGCAGTACTTC	CASRPHELAEQYF
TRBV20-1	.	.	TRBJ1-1	TGCAGTGCTAGAGAGGGACAAGCTTTCTTT	CSAREGQAFF
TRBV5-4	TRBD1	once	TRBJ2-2	TGTGCCAGCAGCGGAGGACAGGGCAGCCCGAACACCGGGGAGCTGTTTTTT	CASSGGQGSPNTGELFF
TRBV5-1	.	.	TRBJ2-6	TGCGCTAGCAGCACTCTAGCGAACTCTGGGGCCAACGTCCTGACTTTC	CASSTLANSGANVLTF
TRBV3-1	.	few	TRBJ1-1	TGTGCCAGCAGCCGGACAGATGAAGCTTTCTTT	CASSRTDEAFF
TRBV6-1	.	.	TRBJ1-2	TGTGCCGGCCAGACAGGAGGAGGCTACACCTTC	CAGQTGGGYTF
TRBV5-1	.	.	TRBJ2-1	TGCGCCAGCAGCTTGGACAGGCTAAACACTGAGCAGTTCTTC	CASSLDRLNTEQFF
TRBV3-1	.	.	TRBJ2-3	TGTGCCAGCAGCCAAGACTCCTACAGGGCACCGGTGGATACGCAGTATTTT	CASSQDSYRAPVDTQYF
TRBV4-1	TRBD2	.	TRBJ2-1	TGCGCCAGCAGCCAAGAAGGGACTAGCGGGAGGGCCGTCAAGGTTGAGCAGTTCTTC	CASSQEGTSGRAVKVEQFF
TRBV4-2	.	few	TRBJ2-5	TGTGCCAGCAGCCCCGAGGGCGGGCCTAGCCAAGAGACCCAGTACTTC	CASSPEGGPSQETQYF
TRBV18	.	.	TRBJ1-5	TGTGCCAGCTCACCAATTGCCGAGAATCAGCCCCAGCATTTT	CASSPIAENQPQHF
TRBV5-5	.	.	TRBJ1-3	TGTGCCAGCAGCGCGGGGACCTCCTCTGGAAACACCATATATTTT	CASSAGTSSGNTIYF
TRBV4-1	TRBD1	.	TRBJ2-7	TGCGCCAGCAGCCGACTCGGACAGGAACTATCCTACGAGCAGTACTTC	CASSRLGQELSYEQYF
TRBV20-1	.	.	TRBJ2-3	TGCAGTGCTAAAGTATTCACAGATACGCAGTATTTT	CSAKVFTDTQYF
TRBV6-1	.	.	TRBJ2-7	TGTGCCAGCAGAATGACTGATTCCTACGAGCAGTACTTC	CASRMTDSYEQYF
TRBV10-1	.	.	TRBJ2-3	TGCGCCAGCGGGGAGGACACAGATACGCAGTATTTT	CASGEDTDTQYF
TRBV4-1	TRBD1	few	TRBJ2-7	TGCGCCAGCAGCTACACAGGGGACGCGTCCTACGAGCAGTACTTC	CASSYTGDASYEQYF
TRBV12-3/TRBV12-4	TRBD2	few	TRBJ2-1	TGTGCCAGCAGTTTCACGGTGGGTAGCGGGGACAATGAGCAGTTCTTC	CASSFTVGSGDNEQFF
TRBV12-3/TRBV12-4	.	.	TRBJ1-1	TGTGCCAGCATGGTTGCGACAGCGGCTTTGAACACTGAAGCTTTCTTT	CASMVATAALNTEAFF
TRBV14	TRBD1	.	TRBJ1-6	TGTGCCAGCAGCCAAGGGGCAGGGGGCCTTCTCTCACCCCTCCACTTT	CASSQGAGGLLSPLHF
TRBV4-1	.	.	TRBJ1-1	TGCGCCAGCAGCCAAGAACAGGGTGCGCCTGAAGCTTTCTTT	CASSQEQGAPEAFF
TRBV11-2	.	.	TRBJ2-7	TGTGCCAGCAGCTCTGAACTGGACGAGCAGTACTTC	CASSSELDEQYF
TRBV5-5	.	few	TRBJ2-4	TGTGCCAGCAGCTTAGGGCAGGGGCCAAGAACCGATCAGTACTTC	CASSLGQGPRTDQYF
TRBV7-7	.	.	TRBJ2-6	TGTGCTAGCAGCCCAATAGGGGCTCCTGGGGCCAACGTCCTGACTTTC	CASSPIGAPGANVLTF
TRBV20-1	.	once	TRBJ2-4	TGCAGTGCTAGAGTTACCAGGAACAAAAACATTCAGTACTTC	CSARVTRNKNIQYF
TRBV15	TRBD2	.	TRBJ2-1	TGTGCCACCAGCACCAGCGGGGGCGAAAGAAGCTCCTACAATGAGCAGTTCTTC	CATSTSGGERSSYNEQFF
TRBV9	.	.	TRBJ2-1	TGTGCCAGCAGTCCCGACTGGGCAATCAGTGAGCAGTTCTTC	CASSPDWAISEQFF
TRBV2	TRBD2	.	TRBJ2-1	TGTGCCAGCATTCCGGGCGGGAGGTACAATGAGCAGTTCTTC	CASIPGGRYNEQFF
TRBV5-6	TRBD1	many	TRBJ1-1	TGTGCCAGCAGCCTCGACAGGGGTAGCACTGAAGCTTTCTTT	CASSLDRGSTEAFF
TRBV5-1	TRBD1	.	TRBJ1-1	TGCGCCAGCAGCTTGGACAGGGGAGTGAACACTGAAGCTTTCTTT	CASSLDRGVNTEAFF
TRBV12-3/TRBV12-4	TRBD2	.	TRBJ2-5	TGTGCCAGCACCCCTCCGGGGAGGGTCTATCAAGAGACCCAGTACTTC	CASTPPGRVYQETQYF
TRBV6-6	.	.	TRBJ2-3	TGTGCCAGCACCCACGCCGCATCCACAGATACGCAGTATTTT	CASTHAASTDTQYF
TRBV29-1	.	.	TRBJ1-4	TGCAGCGTCGAGGGGGGGCCTAATGAAAAACTGTTTTTT	CSVEGGPNEKLFF
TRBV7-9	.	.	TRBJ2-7	TGTGCCAGCATCCCTGCGACTGACAATGAGCAGTACTTC	CASIPATDNEQYF